This T cell receptor (beta chain) was found in a study of blood T cell repertoires in COVID-19. At the level of the study: The study drew acute and convalescent COVID-19 samples from the United States, Italy and Spain. Nucleic acid was either cDNA or gDNA, and it came from T cells, B-cell-depleted T cells, or PBMCs.

Germline loops: CDR1 SQVTM, CDR2 ANQGSEA. The CDR3 spans 13 residues. The trim removed 4 bases at V and 3 bases at J, leaving 4 bases unmatched. Original handling: Estimation of nucleated cell counts relied on the amplification of reference gene primers. The data were produced by immunoSEQ multiplex PCR, yet TCRdb's version contains in-frame clones alone and is incomplete. The V and J calls and clone size are taken from that table; D and trimming were inferred from the DNA. Of 150,000 to 200,000 clones detected, around 90% appear once; the ten largest clones hold roughly 4.7%. This clonotype was obtained from a human donor in a cohort sampled during active COVID-19. The rearrangement uses TRBV29-1 and TRBJ2-7, with 9 bases fitting TRBD2. The specimen was peripheral blood. This CDR3 is CSVVLAGLYEQYF. CDR3 bases: TGCAGCGTTGTACTAGCGGGTCTCTACGAGCAGTACTTC.